This T cell receptor (beta chain) was found in a study of spatial heterogeneity in lung cancer (dated 2019 in TCRdb). In the study overall: Donors were some 78 patients with early-stage, untreated non-small cell lung cancer from the lung TRACERx cohort. At surgery, hundreds of tumor regions, almost 65 matched nontumor lung samples and more than 55 PBMC samples were TCR-sequenced for both alpha and beta chains. Nonsynonymous mutation counts, determined by whole-exome sequencing of tumor tissue, were related to TCR repertoire features. In non-small cell lung cancer, the study quantitatively compared TCR alpha and beta repertoires across several tumor regions, matched nontumor lung, and blood. More beta-chain than alpha-chain transcripts were consistently detected, likely reflecting higher beta-chain transcript abundance. Follow-up PBMC samples were sequenced whenever available, and the median time to follow-up was 2 to 3 years after resection. In the raw uncorrected reads, each unique combination of TCR and UMI appeared more than ten times on average. Points the paper makes about the study in general: Ubiquitous expanded tumor TCRs were detected in blood more often at tumor resection than at routine follow-up. Additional single-cell paired TCR alpha and beta sequencing was considered necessary to confirm, at a functional level, the hypothesis that regional TCRs recognize regional mutations. Comparisons of baseline and follow-up blood repertoires included only about 15 patients.

The cysteine opens and the phenylalanine closes a CDR3 of 15 amino acids. The entry retains the CDR3 DNA only, 45 bases that are in frame from base 1. V ends up 4 bases short and J 2 bases short, with an unmatched junction base count of 6. According to the germline V gene (reference sequence), CDR1 reads MNHNY and CDR2 reads SVGAGI. The protocol used for the library was 5' RACE. Sequenced using a NextSeq 500. To allow correction of PCR and sequencing errors, the TCR library protocol tagged every TCR cDNA molecule with a unique molecular identifier. The paper's processing steps were these. TCR identification, UMI-based error correction and CDR3 extraction were all carried out with Decombinator tools. Expanded TCRs were defined as those above a frequency of 2 per 1,000, corresponding to the top 1% of the tumor frequency distribution. Renyi diversity was computed with the R vegan package after each repertoire had been subsampled 100 times to 5,000 TCRs. CDR3 similarity networks were constructed using string-kernel similarity of amino acid triplets, with links drawn between CDR3s whose pairwise similarity was above 0.82. The raw public data were reprocessed by TCRdb itself: fastp quality trimming at Q25, MiXCR clonotype calling, in-frame beta chains only. A single entry per CDR3 protein holds the most common genes and DNA from its merged rows. The V and J calls here are based on TCRdb, not the publication. The sample includes about 94,000 distinct CDR3 sequences, with 15% to 20% observed a single time. 21% of the sample belongs to the ten largest clones.

This clonotype was picked up many times. Its cognate antigen has yet to be identified. No base qualities exist here, and no much larger clone lies one base off it. The time point label for this specimen denotes: blood at routine non-recurrence follow-up after resection. TCR sequencing used whole RNA extracted from tumor and nontumor lung tissue, or from cryopreserved PBMC samples, without cell sorting. Only patients for whom sufficient RNA was available from at least two tumor regions were selected for TCR sequencing. Sequencing used PBMCs, obtained at follow-up. The chain couples TRBV6-6 to TRBJ1-1; TRBD1 agrees with 8 junctional bases. The sequence was collected from a male donor with early-stage non-small cell lung cancer. The nucleotide sequence is given as TGTGCCAGCAGTTCCAAACAGGGGGGAAACACTGAAGCTTTCTTT. It is translated as CASSSKQGGNTEAFF.